The T cell receptor beta chain described here comes from a study of cytomegalovirus exposure and HLA in healthy donors. Vbeta (60) and Jbeta (13) primers were used in the PCR. Sequencing was performed with immunoSEQ multiplex PCR; in TCRdb, only in-frame clones are kept and a portion is missing. The sample carries roughly 100,000 clones, just over 70% recorded once. Sequencing input: PBMCs. This TCR was recovered from a boy between 5 and 17 years old in good health and CMV-seronegative.

CDR3 sequence: CASSPRDLTDTQYF. The CDR3 DNA follows: TGCGCCAGCAGCCCGCGGGACCTCACAGATACGCAGTATTTT. The chain links TRBV5-1 to TRBJ2-3; maybe TRBD2 (6 bases). CDR3 length: 14 amino acids. The V end lost 4 bases, the J end lost 2 bases, and 11 bases lay between the germline ends. Germline CDR1 reads SGHRS; CDR2 reads YFSETQ.